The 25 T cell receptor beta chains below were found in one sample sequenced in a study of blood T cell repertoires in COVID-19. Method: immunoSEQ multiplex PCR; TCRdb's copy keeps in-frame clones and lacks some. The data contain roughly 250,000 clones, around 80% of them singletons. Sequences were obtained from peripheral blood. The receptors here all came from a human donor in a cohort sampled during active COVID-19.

CDR3 sequence (DNA): TGTGCCAGCAGCCACCGGACAGGGGGGCACACTGAAGCTTTCTTT. This encodes CASSHRTGGHTEAFF. The chain has TRBV9 and TRBJ1-1; 10 nucleotides line up with TRBD1. V gave up 4 bases and J gave up 3 bases; unmatched junction bases: 6. From germline, CDR1 is SGDLS and CDR2 YYNGEE. The CDR3 has 15 residues. The full variable domain, with the rest looked up from reference TRBV9 and TRBJ1-1, is DSGVTQTPKHLITATGQRVTLRCSPRSGDLSVYWYQQSLDQGLQFLIQYYNGEERAKGNILERFSAQQFPDLHSELNLSSLELGDSALYFCASSHRTGGHTEAFFGQGTRLTVV.

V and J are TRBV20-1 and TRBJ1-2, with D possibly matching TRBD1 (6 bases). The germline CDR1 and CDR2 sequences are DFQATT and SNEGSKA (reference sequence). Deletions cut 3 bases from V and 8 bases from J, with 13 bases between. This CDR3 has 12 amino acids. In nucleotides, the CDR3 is TGCAGTGCTAGTGGTGGGGGCGGGGGCTACACCTTC. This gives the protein CSASGGGGGYTF.

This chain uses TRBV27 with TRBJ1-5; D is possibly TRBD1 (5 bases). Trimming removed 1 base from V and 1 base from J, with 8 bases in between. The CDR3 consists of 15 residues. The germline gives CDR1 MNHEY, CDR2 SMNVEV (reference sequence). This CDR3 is CASSLFYRSNQPQHF. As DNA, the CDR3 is TGTGCCAGCAGTTTATTCTACAGGAGCAATCAGCCCCAGCATTTT.

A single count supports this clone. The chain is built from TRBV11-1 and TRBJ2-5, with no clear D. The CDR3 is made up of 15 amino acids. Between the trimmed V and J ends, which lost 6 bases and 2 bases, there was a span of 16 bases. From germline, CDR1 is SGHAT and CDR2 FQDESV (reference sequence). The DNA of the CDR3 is TGTGCCAGCAGGCAAAGCCCGGTTAATCAAGAGACCCAGTACTTC. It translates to CASRQSPVNQETQYF.

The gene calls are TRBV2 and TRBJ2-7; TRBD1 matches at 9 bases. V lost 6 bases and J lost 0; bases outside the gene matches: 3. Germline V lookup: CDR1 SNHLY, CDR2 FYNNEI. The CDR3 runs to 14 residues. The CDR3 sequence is CASRPGQGSYEQYF. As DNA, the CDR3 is TGTGCCAGCAGACCGGGACAGGGCTCCTACGAGCAGTACTTC.

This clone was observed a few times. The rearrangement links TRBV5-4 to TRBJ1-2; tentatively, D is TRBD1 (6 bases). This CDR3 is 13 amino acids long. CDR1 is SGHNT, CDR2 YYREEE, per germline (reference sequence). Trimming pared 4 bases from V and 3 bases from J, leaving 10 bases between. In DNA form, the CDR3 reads TGTGCCAGCAGCCTGGGGGGCGACTATGGCTACACCTTC. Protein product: CASSLGGDYGYTF.

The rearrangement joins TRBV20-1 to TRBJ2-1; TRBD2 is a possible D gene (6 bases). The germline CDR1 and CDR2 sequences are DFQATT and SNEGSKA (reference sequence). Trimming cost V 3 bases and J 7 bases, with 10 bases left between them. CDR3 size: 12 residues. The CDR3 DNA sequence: TGCAGTGCTAGTACTGGGGGGAATGAGCAGTTCTTC. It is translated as CSASTGGNEQFF.

CDR3 residues: CASSSPGRPREQYF. CDR3 nucleotide sequence: TGCGCCAGCAGCTCCCCAGGGAGGCCGAGGGAGCAGTACTTC. V is TRBV5-1 and J is TRBJ2-7; D possibly corresponds to TRBD2 (6 bases). V was clipped by 3 bases and J by 7 bases, with 17 bases between them. CDR1 is SGHRS and CDR2 is YFSETQ in the germline V gene. The CDR3 is 14 residues long.

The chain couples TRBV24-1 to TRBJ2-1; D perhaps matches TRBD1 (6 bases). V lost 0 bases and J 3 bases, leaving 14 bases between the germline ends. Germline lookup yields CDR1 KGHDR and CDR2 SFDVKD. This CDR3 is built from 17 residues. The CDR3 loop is CATSDLPRGSYYNEQFF. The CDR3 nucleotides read TGTGCCACCAGTGATTTGCCCAGGGGCTCCTACTACAATGAGCAGTTCTTC.

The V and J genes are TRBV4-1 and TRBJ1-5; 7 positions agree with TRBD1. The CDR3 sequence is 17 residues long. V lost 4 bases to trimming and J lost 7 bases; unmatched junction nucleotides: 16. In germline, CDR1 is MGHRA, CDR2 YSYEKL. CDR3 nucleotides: TGCGCCAGCAGCCCCACGACAGGGTCGGCTTGGGCCCAGCCCCAGCATTTT. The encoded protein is CASSPTTGSAWAQPQHF.

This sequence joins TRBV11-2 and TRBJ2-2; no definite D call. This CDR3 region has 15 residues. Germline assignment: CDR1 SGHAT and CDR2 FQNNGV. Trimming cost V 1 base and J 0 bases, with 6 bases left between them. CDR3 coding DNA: TGTGCCAGCAGCTTAGGCGTTTCGAACACCGGGGAGCTGTTTTTT. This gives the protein CASSLGVSNTGELFF.

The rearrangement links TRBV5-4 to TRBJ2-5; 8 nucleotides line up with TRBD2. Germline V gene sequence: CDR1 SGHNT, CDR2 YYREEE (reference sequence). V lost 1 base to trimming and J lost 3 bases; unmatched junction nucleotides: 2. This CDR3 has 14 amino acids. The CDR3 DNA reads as TGTGCCAGCAGCTTGCCGGGAGGGAAAGAGACCCAGTACTTC. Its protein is CASSLPGGKETQYF.

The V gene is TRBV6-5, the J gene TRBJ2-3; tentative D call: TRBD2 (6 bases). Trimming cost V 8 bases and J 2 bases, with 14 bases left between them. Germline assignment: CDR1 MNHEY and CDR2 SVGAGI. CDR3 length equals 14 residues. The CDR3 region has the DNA TGTGCCAGCGCCAGCGGGCTGGTCACAGATACGCAGTATTTT. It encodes CASASGLVTDTQYF.

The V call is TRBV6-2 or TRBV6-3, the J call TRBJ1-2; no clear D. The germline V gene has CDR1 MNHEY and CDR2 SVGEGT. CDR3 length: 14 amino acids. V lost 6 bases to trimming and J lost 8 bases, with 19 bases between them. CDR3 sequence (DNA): TGTGCCAGCAGCCCGGGCCTCGGTATTTCGGGCTACACCTTC. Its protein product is CASSPGLGISGYTF.

CDR3 in amino acids: CASSSGPGYEQYF. CDR3 coding DNA: TGTGCCAGCAGTTCCGGACCGGGGTACGAGCAGTACTTC. The chain couples TRBV28 to TRBJ2-7, with D possibly being TRBD2 (5 bases). The germline V gene encodes CDR1 MDHEN and CDR2 SYDVKM. The CDR3 is 13 residues long. Trimming left V 4 bases short and J 4 bases short, with 11 bases between.

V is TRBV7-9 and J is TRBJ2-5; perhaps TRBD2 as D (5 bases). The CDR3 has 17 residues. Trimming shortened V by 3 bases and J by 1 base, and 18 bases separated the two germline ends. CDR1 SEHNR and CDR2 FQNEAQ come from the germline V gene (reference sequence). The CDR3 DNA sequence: TGTGCCAGCAGCTTTAAGGAACGGGTGGAGGTCCAAGAGACCCAGTACTTC. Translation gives CASSFKERVEVQETQYF.

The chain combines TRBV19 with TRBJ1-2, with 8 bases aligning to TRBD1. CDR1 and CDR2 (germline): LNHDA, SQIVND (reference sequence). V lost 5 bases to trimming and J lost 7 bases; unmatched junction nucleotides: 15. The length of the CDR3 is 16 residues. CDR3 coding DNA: TGTGCCAGTAGTCAAACGAGAGCCGGGACAGGAGGTGGCTACACCTTC. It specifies CASSQTRAGTGGGYTF.

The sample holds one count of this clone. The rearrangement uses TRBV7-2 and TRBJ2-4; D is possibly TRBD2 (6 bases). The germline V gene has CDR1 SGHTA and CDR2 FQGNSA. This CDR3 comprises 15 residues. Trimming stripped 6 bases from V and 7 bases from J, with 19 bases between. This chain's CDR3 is CASRSTGTGGNIQYF. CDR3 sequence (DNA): TGTGCCAGCAGGTCGACCGGGACCGGAGGGAACATTCAGTACTTC.

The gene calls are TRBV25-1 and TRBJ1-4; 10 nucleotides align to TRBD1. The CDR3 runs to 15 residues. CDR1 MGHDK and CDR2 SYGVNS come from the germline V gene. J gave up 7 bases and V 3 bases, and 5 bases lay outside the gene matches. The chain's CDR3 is CASSEPGTGAEKLFF. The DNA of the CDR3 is TGTGCCAGCAGTGAGCCCGGGACAGGGGCTGAAAAACTGTTTTTT.

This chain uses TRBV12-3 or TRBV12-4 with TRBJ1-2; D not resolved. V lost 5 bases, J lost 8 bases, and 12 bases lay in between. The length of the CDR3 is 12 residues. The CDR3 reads CASSALGGGYTF. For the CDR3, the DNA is TGTGCCAGCAGTGCCTTGGGAGGAGGCTACACCTTC.

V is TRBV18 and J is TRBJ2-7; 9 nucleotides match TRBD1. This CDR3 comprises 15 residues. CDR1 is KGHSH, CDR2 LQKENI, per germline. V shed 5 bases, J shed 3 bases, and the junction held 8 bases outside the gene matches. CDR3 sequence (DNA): TGTGCCAGCTCAGCAACAGGGGGCGCGGTCTACGAGCAGTACTTC. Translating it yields CASSATGGAVYEQYF.

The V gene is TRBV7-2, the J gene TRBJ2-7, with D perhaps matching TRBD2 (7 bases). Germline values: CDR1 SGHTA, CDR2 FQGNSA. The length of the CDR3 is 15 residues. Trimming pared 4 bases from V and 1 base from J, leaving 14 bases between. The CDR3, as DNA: TGTGCCAGCAGCTCCCGGGGGCGGGGGTCCTACGAGCAGTACTTC. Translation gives CASSSRGRGSYEQYF.

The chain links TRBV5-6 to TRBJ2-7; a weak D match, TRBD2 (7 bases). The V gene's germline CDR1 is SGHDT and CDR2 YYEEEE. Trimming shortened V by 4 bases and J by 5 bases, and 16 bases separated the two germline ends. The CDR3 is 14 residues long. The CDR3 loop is CASSRLRGGNEQYF. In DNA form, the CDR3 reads TGTGCCAGCAGCCGCCTAAGGGGGGGGAACGAGCAGTACTTC.

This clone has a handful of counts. The CDR3 bases are TGCGCCAGCAGCCTGGGCCCTCAAGAGACCCAGTACTTC. Residues: CASSLGPQETQYF. V gene TRBV4-1 combines with J gene TRBJ2-5, with D hard to call. Germline values: CDR1 MGHRA, CDR2 YSYEKL. The CDR3 totals 13 residues. The V end was cut by 4 bases, the J end by 2 bases, with 8 bases between.

CDR3 in amino acids: CASSLEGQVNEKLFF. CDR3 DNA sequence: TGTGCCAGCAGCTTGGAGGGACAAGTTAATGAAAAACTGTTTTTT. The J gene is TRBJ1-4, the V gene TRBV5-5; D possibly corresponds to TRBD1 (6 bases). CDR1 is SGHKS and CDR2 is YYEKEE in the germline V gene (reference sequence). The CDR3 is made up of 15 amino acids. Between the trimmed V and J ends, which lost 0 bases and 4 bases, there was a span of 10 bases.